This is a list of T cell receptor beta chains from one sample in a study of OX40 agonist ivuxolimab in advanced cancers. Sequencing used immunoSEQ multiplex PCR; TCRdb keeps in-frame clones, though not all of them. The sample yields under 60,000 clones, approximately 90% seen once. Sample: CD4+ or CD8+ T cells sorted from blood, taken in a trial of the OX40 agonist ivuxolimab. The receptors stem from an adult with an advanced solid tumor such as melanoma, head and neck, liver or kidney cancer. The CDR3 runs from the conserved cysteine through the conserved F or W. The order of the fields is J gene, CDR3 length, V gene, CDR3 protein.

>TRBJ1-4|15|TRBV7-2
CASSERGPTNEKLFF
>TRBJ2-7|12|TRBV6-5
CASRSTGGEQYF
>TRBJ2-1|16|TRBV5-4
CASSPGRDSSYNEQFF
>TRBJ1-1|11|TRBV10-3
CAIRDEGPRVF
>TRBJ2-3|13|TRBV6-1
CASGTGGADTQYF
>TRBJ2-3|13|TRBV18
CASSPPSTDTQYF
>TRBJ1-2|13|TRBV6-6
CASSRAGNYGYTF
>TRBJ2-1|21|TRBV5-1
CASSRLGKGLAGQSSYNEQFF
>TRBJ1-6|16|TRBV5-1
CASSLETSSYNSPLHF
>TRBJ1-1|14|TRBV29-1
CSTTGAKMNTEAFF
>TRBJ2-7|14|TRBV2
CASSKEGGSYEQYF
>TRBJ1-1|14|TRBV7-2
CASSLALVGFQLVF
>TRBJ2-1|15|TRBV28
CASSHGGGSYNEQFF
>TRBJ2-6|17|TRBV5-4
CASSPELAQSGANVLTF
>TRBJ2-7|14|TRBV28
CASSPRLAVPQQYF
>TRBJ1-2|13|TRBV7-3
CASSSGRNYGYTF
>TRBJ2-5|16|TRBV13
CASSLGNTVGQETQYF
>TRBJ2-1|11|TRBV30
CAWGGLAEQFF
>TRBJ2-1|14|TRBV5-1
CASTSGSSYNEQFF
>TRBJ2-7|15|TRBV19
CASSSGTGGSYEQYF
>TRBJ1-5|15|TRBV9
CASSVRGDGNQPQHF
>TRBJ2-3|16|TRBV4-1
CASSQVGTSGRDTQYF
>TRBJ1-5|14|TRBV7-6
CASSYGAARGPQHF
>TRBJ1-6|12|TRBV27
CASSLMGSPLHF
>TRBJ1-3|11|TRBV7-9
CASRERDTIYF
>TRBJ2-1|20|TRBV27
CASSLGTGEPTVGSYNEQFF
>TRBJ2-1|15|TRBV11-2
CASSSTVAYNNEQFF
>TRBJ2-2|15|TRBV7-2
CASSLEGAHTGELFF
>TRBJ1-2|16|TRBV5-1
CASSLAAKQGGYGYTF
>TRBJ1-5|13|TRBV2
CASSDDRNQPQHF
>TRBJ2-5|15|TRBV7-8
CASSFSGGARETQYF
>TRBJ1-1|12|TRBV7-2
CASSLMNTEAFF
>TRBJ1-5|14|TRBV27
CASSNRGGNQPQHF
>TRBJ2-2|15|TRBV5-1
CASSLTSGSPGELFF
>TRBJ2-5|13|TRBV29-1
CSVERQGKETQYF
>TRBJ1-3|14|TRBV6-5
CASKRSIYGNTIYF
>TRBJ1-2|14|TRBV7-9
CASSSSDVTYGYTF
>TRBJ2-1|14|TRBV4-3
CASSQEPRRTEQFF
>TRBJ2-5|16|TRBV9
CASSPRTSGGQETQYF
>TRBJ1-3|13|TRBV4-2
CASSQDRPNTIYF
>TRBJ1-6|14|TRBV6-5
CASSTNAFGTPLHF